These 5 T cell receptor beta chains were all obtained from the same sample, sequenced in a study of cytotoxic CD8 clonotypes in ibrutinib-treated CLL (dated by TCRdb to 2020 to 2022). Preparation of the library involved the immunoSEQ multiplex PCR assay. TCRdb's version of the immuneACCESS table is confined to in-frame rearrangements and falls short of the full clone set. An unresolved V gene accounts for under half of the shortfall where checked; the remainder is of unknown origin. The sample table holds a few hundred thousand clones, of which about 61% were seen once. The ten biggest clones cover just under 6.5% of the sample. Sequences were derived from PBMCs, sampled after 36 months of ibrutinib treatment. The source is a human donor with chronic lymphocytic leukemia.

This clone was picked up one time. V and J are TRBV12-5 and TRBJ2-2; maybe TRBD1 (6 bases). Trimming took 7 bases from V and 0 from J, leaving 15 bases between them. CDR1 and CDR2 (germline): LGHNT, FRNRAP. There are 16 residues in the CDR3. Here the CDR3 DNA reads TGTGCTAGTGTGGCCCCACAGGGTACGAACACCGGGGAGCTGTTTTTT. This encodes CASVAPQGTNTGELFF.

This clone was seen more than once but under ten times. This rearrangement joins TRBV6-6 to TRBJ1-2, with D possibly matching TRBD1 (5 bases). V was pared by 4 bases and J by 7 bases, with 13 bases between. Looked up from germline, CDR1 is MNHNY and CDR2 is SVGAGI (reference sequence). This CDR3 comprises 13 residues. CDR3: CASSSGLPFGYTF. DNA for the CDR3: TGTGCCAGCAGTTCGGGACTGCCTTTTGGCTACACCTTC.

V is TRBV7-3 and J is TRBJ2-3; no clear D gene. The germline CDR1 and CDR2 sequences are SGHTA and FQGTGA. This CDR3 spans 16 amino acids. The V and J ends lost 3 bases and 0 bases respectively, with 13 bases between them. The CDR3 DNA reads TGTGCCAGCAGCTTTGCCCCGCGTTCTAGCACAGATACGCAGTATTTT. Translated, it gives CASSFAPRSSTDTQYF.

The chain joins TRBV6-1 to TRBJ2-7, with D perhaps matching TRBD1 or TRBD2 (5 bases each). Trimming left V 3 bases short and J 0 bases short, with 12 bases between. The CDR3 contains 15 residues. Germline V gives CDR1 MNHNS, CDR2 SASEGT. For the CDR3, the DNA is TGTGCCAGCAGTGAGGGACCGGGGCCCTCCTACGAGCAGTACTTC. This gives the protein CASSEGPGPSYEQYF.

This clone has a handful of counts. The genes are TRBV10-3 and TRBJ2-2; maybe TRBD2 (6 bases). Germline loops: CDR1 ENHRY, CDR2 SYGVKD. The CDR3 is made up of 16 amino acids. Trimming removed 6 bases at V and 0 bases at J, with 14 bases between. DNA of the CDR3: TGTGCCATCAGCCCGCTTGCGGGAACGAACACCGGGGAGCTGTTTTTT. It translates to CAISPLAGTNTGELFF.